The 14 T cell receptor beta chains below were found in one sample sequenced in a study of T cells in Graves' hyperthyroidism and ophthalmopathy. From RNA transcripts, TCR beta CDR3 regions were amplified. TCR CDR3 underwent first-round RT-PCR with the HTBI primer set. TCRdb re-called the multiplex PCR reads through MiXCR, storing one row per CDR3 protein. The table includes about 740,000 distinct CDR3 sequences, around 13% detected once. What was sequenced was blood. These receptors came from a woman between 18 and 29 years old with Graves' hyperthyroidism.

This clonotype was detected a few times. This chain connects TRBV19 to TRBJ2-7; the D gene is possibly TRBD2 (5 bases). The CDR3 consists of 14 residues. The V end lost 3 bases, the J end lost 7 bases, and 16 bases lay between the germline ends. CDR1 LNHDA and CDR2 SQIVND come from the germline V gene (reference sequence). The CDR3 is CASSIGGGSGEQYF. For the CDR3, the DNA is TGTGCCAGTAGTATCGGAGGAGGTTCCGGTGAGCAGTACTTC.

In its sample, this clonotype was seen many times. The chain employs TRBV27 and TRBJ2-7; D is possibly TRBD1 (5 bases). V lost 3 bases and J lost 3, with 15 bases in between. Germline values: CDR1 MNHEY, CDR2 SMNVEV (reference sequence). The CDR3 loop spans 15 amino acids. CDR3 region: CASSLGPLVIYEQYF. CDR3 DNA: TGTGCCAGCAGTTTGGGGCCCTTAGTGATCTACGAGCAGTACTTC.

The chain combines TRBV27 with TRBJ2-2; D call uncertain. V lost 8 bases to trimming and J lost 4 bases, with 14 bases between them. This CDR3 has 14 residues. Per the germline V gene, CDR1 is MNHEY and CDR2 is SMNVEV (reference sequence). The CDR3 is CASETAKGTGELFF. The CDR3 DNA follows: TGTGCCAGCGAGACCGCTAAAGGCACCGGGGAGCTGTTTTTT.

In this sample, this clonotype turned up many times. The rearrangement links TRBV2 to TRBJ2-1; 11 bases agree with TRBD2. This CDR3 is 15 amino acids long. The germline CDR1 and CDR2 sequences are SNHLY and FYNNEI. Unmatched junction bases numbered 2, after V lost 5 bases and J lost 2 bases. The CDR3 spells CASSYSGRAYNEQFF. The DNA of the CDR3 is TGTGCCAGCAGTTATAGCGGGAGGGCCTACAATGAGCAGTTCTTC.

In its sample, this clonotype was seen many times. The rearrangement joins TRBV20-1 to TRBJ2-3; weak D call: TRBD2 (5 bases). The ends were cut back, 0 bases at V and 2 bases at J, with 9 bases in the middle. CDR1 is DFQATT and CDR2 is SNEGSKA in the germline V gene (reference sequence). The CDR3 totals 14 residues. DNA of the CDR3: TGCAGTGCTAGAGATTGGACTTACACAGATACGCAGTATTTT. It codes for CSARDWTYTDTQYF.

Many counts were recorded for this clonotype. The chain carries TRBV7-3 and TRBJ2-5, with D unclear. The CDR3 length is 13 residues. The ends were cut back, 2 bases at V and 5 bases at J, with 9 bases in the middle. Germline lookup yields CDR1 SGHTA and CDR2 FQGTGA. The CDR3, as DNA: TGTGCCAGCAGCTTAGGCCGGCGGGAGACCCAGTACTTC. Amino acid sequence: CASSLGRRETQYF.

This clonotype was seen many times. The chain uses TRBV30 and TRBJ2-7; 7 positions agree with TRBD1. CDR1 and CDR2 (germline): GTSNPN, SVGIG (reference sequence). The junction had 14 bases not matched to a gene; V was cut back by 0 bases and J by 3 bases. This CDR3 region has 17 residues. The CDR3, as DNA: TGTGCCTGGAGTGTACCGAGAGGGGGCGGCGGGTACTACGAGCAGTACTTC. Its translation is CAWSVPRGGGGYYEQYF.

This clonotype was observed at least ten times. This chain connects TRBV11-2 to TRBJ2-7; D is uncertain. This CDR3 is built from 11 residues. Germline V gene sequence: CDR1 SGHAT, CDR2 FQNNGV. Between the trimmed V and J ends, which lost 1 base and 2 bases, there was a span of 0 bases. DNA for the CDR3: TGTGCCAGCAGCTTAGCCTACGAGCAGTACTTC. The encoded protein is CASSLAYEQYF. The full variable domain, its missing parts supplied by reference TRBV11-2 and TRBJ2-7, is EAGVAQSPRYKIIEKRQSVAFWCNPISGHATLYWYQQILGQGPKLLIQFQNNGVVDDSQLPKDRFSAERLKGVDSTLKIQPAKLEDSAVYLCASSLAYEQYFGPGTRLTVT.

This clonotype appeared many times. This chain's CDR3 is CASSSPMTDTQYF. CDR3 in DNA: TGCGCCAGCAGTTCCCCGATGACAGATACGCAGTATTTT. The chain recombines TRBV4-1 with TRBJ2-3; D is unresolved. The germline V gene encodes CDR1 MGHRA and CDR2 YSYEKL. The CDR3 runs to 13 residues. The germline V and J ends were trimmed by 6 bases and 3 bases, with 10 bases remaining between them.

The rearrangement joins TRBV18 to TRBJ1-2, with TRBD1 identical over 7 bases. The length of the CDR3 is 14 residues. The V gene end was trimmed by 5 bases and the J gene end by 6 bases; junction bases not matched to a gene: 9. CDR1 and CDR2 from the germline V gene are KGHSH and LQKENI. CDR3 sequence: CASSDRQGSNGYTF. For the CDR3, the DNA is TGTGCCAGCTCAGACAGACAGGGCTCGAATGGCTACACCTTC.

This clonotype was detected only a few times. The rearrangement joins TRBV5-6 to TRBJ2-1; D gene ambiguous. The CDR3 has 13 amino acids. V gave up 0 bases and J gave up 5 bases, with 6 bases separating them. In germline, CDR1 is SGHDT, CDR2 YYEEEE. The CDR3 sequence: CASSLGSDNEQFF. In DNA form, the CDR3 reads TGTGCCAGCAGCTTGGGGAGCGACAATGAGCAGTTCTTC.

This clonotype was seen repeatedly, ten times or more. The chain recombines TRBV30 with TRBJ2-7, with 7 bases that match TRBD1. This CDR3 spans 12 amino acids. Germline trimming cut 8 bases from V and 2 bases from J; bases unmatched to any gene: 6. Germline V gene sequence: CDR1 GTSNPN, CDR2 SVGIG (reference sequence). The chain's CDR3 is CAGRTGTYEQYF. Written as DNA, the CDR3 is TGTGCCGGGCGGACAGGTACCTACGAGCAGTACTTC.

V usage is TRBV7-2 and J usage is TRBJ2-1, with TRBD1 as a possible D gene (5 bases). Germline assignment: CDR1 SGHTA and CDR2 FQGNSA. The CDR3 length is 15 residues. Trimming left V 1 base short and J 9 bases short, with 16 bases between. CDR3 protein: CASSLVDSSTGEQFF. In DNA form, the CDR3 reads TGTGCCAGCAGCTTAGTTGACAGTTCAACGGGTGAGCAGTTCTTC.

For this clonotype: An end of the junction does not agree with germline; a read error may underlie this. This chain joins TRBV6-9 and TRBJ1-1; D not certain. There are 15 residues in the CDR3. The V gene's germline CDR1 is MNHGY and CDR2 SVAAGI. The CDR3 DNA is TGTGCCAACAGTTCCATCGTTATTATGAACACTGAAGCTTTCTTT. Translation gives CANSSIVIMNTEAFF.